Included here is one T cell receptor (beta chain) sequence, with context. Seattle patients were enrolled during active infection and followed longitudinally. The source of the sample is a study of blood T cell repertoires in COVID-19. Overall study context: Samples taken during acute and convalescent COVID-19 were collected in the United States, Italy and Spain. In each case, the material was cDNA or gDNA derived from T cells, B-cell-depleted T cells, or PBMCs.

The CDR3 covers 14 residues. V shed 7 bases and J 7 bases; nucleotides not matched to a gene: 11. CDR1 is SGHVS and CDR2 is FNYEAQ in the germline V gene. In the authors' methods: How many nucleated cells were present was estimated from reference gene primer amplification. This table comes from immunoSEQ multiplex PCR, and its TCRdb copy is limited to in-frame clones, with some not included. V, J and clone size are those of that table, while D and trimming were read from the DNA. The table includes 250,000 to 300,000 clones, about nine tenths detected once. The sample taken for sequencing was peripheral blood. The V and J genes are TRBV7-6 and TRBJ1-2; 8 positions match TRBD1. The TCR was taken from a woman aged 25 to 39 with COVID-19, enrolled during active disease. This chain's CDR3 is CASTHGRTGSGYTF. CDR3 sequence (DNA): TGTGCCAGCACCCATGGTCGGACAGGGAGTGGCTACACCTTC.